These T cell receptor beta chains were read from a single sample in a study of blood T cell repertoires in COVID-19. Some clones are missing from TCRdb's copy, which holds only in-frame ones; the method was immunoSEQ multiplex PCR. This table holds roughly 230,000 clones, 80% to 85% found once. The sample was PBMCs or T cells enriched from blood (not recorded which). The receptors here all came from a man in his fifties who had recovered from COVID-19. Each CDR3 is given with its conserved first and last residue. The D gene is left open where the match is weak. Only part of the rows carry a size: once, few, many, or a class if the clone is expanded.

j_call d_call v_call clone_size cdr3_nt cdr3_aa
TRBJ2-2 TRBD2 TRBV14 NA TGTGCCAGCAGCCCCTACCCTGGACTAGTTTCCGGGGAGCTGTTTTTT CASSPYPGLVSGELFF
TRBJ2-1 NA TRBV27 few TGTGCCAGCAGCATTAGTGGAGATGAGCAGTTCTTC CASSISGDEQFF
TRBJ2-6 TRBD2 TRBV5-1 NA TGCGCCAGCAGCTCCTACAGCGGGAGGGGGGCCAACGTCCTGACTTTC CASSSYSGRGANVLTF
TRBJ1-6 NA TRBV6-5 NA TGTGCCAGCAGCCTCCGGGACTCCTATAATTCACCCCTCCACTTT CASSLRDSYNSPLHF
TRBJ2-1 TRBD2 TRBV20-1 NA TGCAGTGCTAGTGGAGAGACTAGCGGGGGCCTAAGCTCCTACAATGAGCAGTTCTTC CSASGETSGGLSSYNEQFF
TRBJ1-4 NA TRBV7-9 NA TGTGCCAGCATGGGAGGCATCCGAGAAAAACTGTTTTTT CASMGGIREKLFF
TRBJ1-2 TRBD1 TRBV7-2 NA TGTGCCAGCAGCTGGGGACAGGCCTATGGCTACACCTTC CASSWGQAYGYTF
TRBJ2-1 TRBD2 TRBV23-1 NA TGCGCCAGCAGTCAATTTCCTAGCGGGACCTACAATGAGCAGTTCTTC CASSQFPSGTYNEQFF
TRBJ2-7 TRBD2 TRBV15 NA TGTGCCGTCGGGACTAGCGGCACCTACGAGCAGTACTTC CAVGTSGTYEQYF
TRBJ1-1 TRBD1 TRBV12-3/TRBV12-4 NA TGTGCCAGCAGTTTACAGGGGGGAGTCGCTTTCTTT CASSLQGGVAFF
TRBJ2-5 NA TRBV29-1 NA TGCAGCGTCCTTCGCCTCGGGGATGAGACCCAGTACTTC CSVLRLGDETQYF
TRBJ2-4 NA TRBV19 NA TGTGCCAGTAGTATGACAGAAGCCAAAAACATTCAGTACTTC CASSMTEAKNIQYF
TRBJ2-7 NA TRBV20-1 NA TGCAGTTGGGCTCGGGGGAACGAGCAGTACTTC CSWARGNEQYF
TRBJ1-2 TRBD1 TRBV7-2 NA TGTGCCAGCAGCCCAGGGACAGGGGGCGCTGGCTACACCTTC CASSPGTGGAGYTF
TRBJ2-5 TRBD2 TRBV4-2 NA TGTGCCAGCAGCCAAGGGGGACTAGCGAGGGGGCAAGAGACCCAGTACTTC CASSQGGLARGQETQYF
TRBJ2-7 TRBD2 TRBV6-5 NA TGTGCCAGCAGCCCCGCGGCTAGCGGGAGGTACGAGCAGTACTTC CASSPAASGRYEQYF
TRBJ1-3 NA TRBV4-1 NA TGCGCCAGCAGCCGCGACGGGGTCTCCTCTGGAAACACCATATATTTT CASSRDGVSSGNTIYF
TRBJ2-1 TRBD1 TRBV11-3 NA TGTGCCAGCAGCGCTAAGACAGGGGACTCCTACAATGAGCAGTTCTTC CASSAKTGDSYNEQFF
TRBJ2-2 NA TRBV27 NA TGTGCCAGCAGCCGACAACAGGGTAGATACACCGGGGAGCTGTTTTTT CASSRQQGRYTGELFF
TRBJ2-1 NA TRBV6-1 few TGTGCCAGCAGTGAACGGGGACATGGGAGCTCCTACAATGAGCAGTTCTTC CASSERGHGSSYNEQFF
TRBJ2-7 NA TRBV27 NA TGTGCCAGCAGTCCCGTAGCCCCCGCGGAGCAGTACTTC CASSPVAPAEQYF
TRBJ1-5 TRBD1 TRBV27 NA TGTGCCAGCTCCATGGCAGGGGGGCAGCCCCAGCATTTT CASSMAGGQPQHF
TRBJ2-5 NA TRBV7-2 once TGTGCCAGCAGCTTATTTGGGCTTGAAGAGACCCAGTACTTC CASSLFGLEETQYF
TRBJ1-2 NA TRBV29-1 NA TGCAGCGTTGTGGCAACGGGGGGGTCCCTGCATGGCTACACCTTC CSVVATGGSLHGYTF
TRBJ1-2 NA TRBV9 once TGTGCCAGCAGACCGCAGGGGAACCTCTATGGCTACACCTTC CASRPQGNLYGYTF
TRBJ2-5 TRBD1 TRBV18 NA TGTGCCAGCTCACCACCAGGTGGACAGGGGAAAGAGACCCAGTACTTC CASSPPGGQGKETQYF
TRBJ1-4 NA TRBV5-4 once TGTGCCAGCAGCCCCCGGACGGGTCAGGGGAATGAAAAACTGTTTTTT CASSPRTGQGNEKLFF
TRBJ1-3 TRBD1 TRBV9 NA TGTGCCAGCAGCGTAGCAGGGGGTAGCCTCGAAAACACCATATATTTT CASSVAGGSLENTIYF
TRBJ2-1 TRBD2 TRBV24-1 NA TGTGCCACCAGTGATCCCGGGACTAGCGGGAGGAGTGAGCAGTTCTTC CATSDPGTSGRSEQFF
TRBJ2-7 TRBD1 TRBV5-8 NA TGTGCCAGCAGCCAACCCAGGGGGATTGGCTACGAGCAGTACTTC CASSQPRGIGYEQYF
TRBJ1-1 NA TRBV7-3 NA TGTGCCAGCAGCTTAGCAGGCGGAGGGAACACTGAAGCTTTCTTT CASSLAGGGNTEAFF
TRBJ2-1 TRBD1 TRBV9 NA TGTGCCAGCAGCTTCCGGGACAGGGGGATCGATGAGCAGTTCTTC CASSFRDRGIDEQFF
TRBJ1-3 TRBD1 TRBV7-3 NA TGTGCCAGCAGCTTCGGACAGGAAATTTCTGGAAACACCATATATTTT CASSFGQEISGNTIYF
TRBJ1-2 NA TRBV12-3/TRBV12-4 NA TGTGCCAGCGATCGGGGGAACTATGGCTACACCTTC CASDRGNYGYTF
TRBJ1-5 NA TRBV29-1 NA TGCAGCGTTGGCTGGGGAGCCCATAGCAATCAGCCCCAGCATTTT CSVGWGAHSNQPQHF
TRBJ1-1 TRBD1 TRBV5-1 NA TGCGCCAGCAGCGCTGGACAGGCTAGTGAAGCTTTCTTT CASSAGQASEAFF